The TCR beta chain described here comes from a study of early T cells in non-severe SARS-CoV-2 infection. Study-wide findings and caveats: Comparison of clonotypes with VDJdb favored anti-spike CD8 responses while missing private and CD4 specificities.

This clonotype was seen only a few times. Its antigen is not known. Individual cDNA molecules carried attached unique molecular identifiers. TCRdb processed the 5' RACE reads anew with MiXCR; each CDR3 protein has one entry. The table shows tens of thousands of distinct CDR3 sequences, with over 8% occurring only once. The sequencing here drew on whole blood, taken at baseline. This TCR came from an adult who was a healthcare worker with PCR-confirmed SARS-CoV-2 infection or an uninfected control (not recorded which).

The CDR3 here is CASSPMDGNYGYTF. The CDR3 DNA reads TGCGCCAGCAGCCCAATGGACGGGAACTATGGCTACACCTTC. V and J are TRBV5-1 and TRBJ1-2, with unresolved D. Deletions cut 4 bases from V and 2 bases from J, with 12 bases between. Germline values: CDR1 SGHRS, CDR2 YFSETQ. This CDR3 contains 14 residues.